Sequencing of this T cell receptor (beta chain) was carried out in a study of T-cell reconstitution after alpha-beta-depleted transplantation in children (dated by TCRdb to about 2016). Regarding the study in general: T-cell immune reconstitution after TCRalphabeta/CD19-depleted allogeneic hematopoietic cell transplantation in children was quantitatively tracked in the study by means of TCR repertoire profiling.

A remark on this clonotype: The antigen this receptor binds is unknown. No qualities accompany the bases; no much larger clone lies one base away.

The treatment or condition tag for this specimen amounts to: allogeneic hematopoietic cell transplantation with graft depleted of TCRalphabeta T cells and CD19 B cells. Transplant recipients were children who received TCRalphabeta/CD19-depleted allogeneic hematopoietic cell grafts. Libraries were constructed by PCR. TCRdb records Illumina HiSeq 2500 as the sequencer. TCR libraries were prepared with molecular barcoding, using unique molecular identifiers to normalize TCRbeta repertoire quantification. Clones were called with MiXCR by TCRdb after fastp trimmed the public reads at Q25, and only in-frame beta chains were retained. A single entry per CDR3 protein holds the most common genes and DNA from its merged rows. For this sample the table gives around 140,000 distinct CDR3 sequences, of which 8% to 10% were detected only once. Clones ranked in the top ten supply about a sixth of the sample. Trimming removed 4 bases from V and 6 bases from J; the gene matches leave 10 bases unexplained. The CDR3 measures 15 amino acids from cysteine to phenylalanine. The kept DNA is CDR3 alone, 45 bases in frame from the first base. From a lookup of the germline V gene, CDR1 and CDR2 are MNHNS and SASEGT.

General conclusions and limits of the study: Over the following months the frequencies of hyperexpanded clones went down, and after one year T-cell counts and TCRbeta diversity were mostly credited to newly produced T cells. In some patients, high TCRbeta diversity at day 60 was attributed to recipient T cells and intrathymic progenitors that had survived conditioning. About two months after transplant, the apparently early recovery of alphabetaT-cell counts reportedly depended on just several hundred clones that had expanded rapidly and came from non-depleted graft cells.

The receptor comes from a female patient aged 2 to 10 who had a stem cell transplant for congenital amegakaryocytic thrombocytopenia, so the T cells may come from the graft donor. The sequencing used PBMCs, mostly from graft donor cells, collected 180 days after TCRalphabeta/CD19-depleted stem cell transplant. This sequence uses TRBV6-1 and TRBJ2-7; 9 central nucleotides agree with TRBD2. The CDR3 protein sequence reads: CASSVRAGGTGEQYF. The sequence in DNA is TGTGCCAGCAGTGTGCGTGCGGGAGGGACGGGCGAGCAGTACTTC.